This T cell receptor beta chain was sequenced during a study of metastatic and nonmetastatic thyroid tumors. Across the whole study: Comparative analysis of repertoires was undertaken across blood and tumor or nodule tissue obtained from malignant and benign thyroid patients.

This clone was seen only a few times. The target antigen is unknown. Treatment of any kind had been given to no patient before thyroid surgery. The ends lost 6 bases at V and 3 bases at J; junction bases unmatched: 10. From germline, CDR1 is MDHEN and CDR2 SYDVKM. CDR3 length: 16 amino acids. The study's findings and limits: Reportedly, malignant thyroid tumors had significantly higher TCR beta diversity than benign nodules, in blood and tumor.

TCRdb re-called the PCR reads via MiXCR. The table lists some 35,000 clones, about 29% of them singletons, with 7.8% in the top ten. This chain links TRBV28 with TRBJ2-1, with TRBD1 identical over 8 bases. The sequence derives from a female donor with papillary thyroid cancer or a benign thyroid nodule (not recorded which). Some clones in this sample may be carry-over from other donors' samples. Source material: blood. The CDR3 DNA sequence: TGTGCCAGCAGCCAAATGACAGGGGTCGGCTACAATGAGCAGTTCTTC. Translation: CASSQMTGVGYNEQFF. The full variable domain, rest sourced from reference TRBV28 and TRBJ2-1, is DVKVTQSSRYLVKRTGEKVFLECVQDMDHENMFWYRQDPGLGLRLIYFSYDVKMKEKGDIPEGYSVSREKKERFSLILESASTNQTSMYLCASSQMTGVGYNEQFFGPGTRLTVL.